The next 19 T cell receptor beta chains were all read from a single sample in a study of early T cells in non-severe SARS-CoV-2 infection. TCRdb reprocessed the 5' RACE reads via MiXCR and lists one record per CDR3 protein. The sample records roughly 66,000 distinct CDR3 sequences, approximately 8.3% being singletons. Sequenced material: whole blood. All receptors derive from an adult who was a healthcare worker with PCR-confirmed SARS-CoV-2 infection or an uninfected control (not recorded which).

This clonotype was recorded a few times. This rearrangement joins TRBV19 to TRBJ2-3; the D is unclear. Germline-derived CDR1 and CDR2 are LNHDA and SQIVND (reference sequence). CDR3 length: 13 amino acids. V lost 7 bases to trimming and J lost 2 bases, with 10 bases between them. CDR3 sequence reads: CASNRWDTDTQYF. CDR3 in DNA: TGTGCCAGTAATAGGTGGGACACAGATACGCAGTATTTT.

The chain has TRBV29-1 and TRBJ2-7; TRBD1 agrees at 8 bases. Germline CDR1 is SQVTM and CDR2 is ANQGSEA. The junction had 12 bases not matched to a gene; V was cut back by 5 bases and J by 3 bases. This CDR3 is 15 amino acids long. CDR3 DNA: TGCAGCGTTAAAAAATGGACAGGGAAAATCTACGAGCAGTACTTC. Its translation is CSVKKWTGKIYEQYF.

This clonotype showed up just a few times. This chain connects TRBV7-3 to TRBJ2-7; maybe TRBD2 (6 bases). In germline, CDR1 is SGHTA, CDR2 FQGTGA. The V gene lost 1 base and the J gene lost 7 bases, with 17 bases spanning the gap. This CDR3 has 15 residues. CDR3 nucleotide sequence: TGTGCCAGCAGCTTAAACGGAGGGGTTTCGGAGGAGCAGTACTTC. Translation: CASSLNGGVSEEQYF.

The V and J genes are TRBV7-2 and TRBJ2-2; a weak D match, TRBD1 (5 bases). The CDR3 is 15 amino acids. The V gene's germline CDR1 is SGHTA and CDR2 FQGNSA. Trimming took off 6 bases at V and 0 bases at J, with 11 bases between the two ends. CDR3 bases: TGTGCCAGCAGTCCTCGGACAACGAACACCGGGGAGCTGTTTTTT. Its protein product is CASSPRTTNTGELFF.

This clonotype was seen a handful of times. J is TRBJ2-2 and V is TRBV5-1; 8 bases agree with TRBD2. This CDR3 is built from 20 residues. V gave up 2 bases and J gave up 4 bases; unmatched junction bases: 19. Per germline, CDR1 SGHRS and CDR2 YFSETQ. The CDR3 spells CASSLTPITRTSSRTGELFF. CDR3 DNA: TGCGCCAGCAGCTTAACCCCGATTACGCGGACTAGCAGCCGCACCGGGGAGCTGTTTTTT. The whole variable domain, filled in from reference TRBV5-1 and TRBJ2-2, reads KAGVTQTPRYLIKTRGQQVTLSCSPISGHRSVSWYQQTPGQGLQFLFEYFSETQRNKGNFPGRFSGRQFSNSRSEMNVSTLELGDSALYLCASSLTPITRTSSRTGELFFGEGSRLTVL.

The J gene is TRBJ1-6, the V gene TRBV2; 7 bases are a match to TRBD1. Germline V gives CDR1 SNHLY, CDR2 FYNNEI. The CDR3 consists of 16 residues. Trimming took 2 bases from V and 7 from J; bases not matched to a gene: 8. CDR3 in amino acids: CASSESFGQVNSPLHF. For the CDR3, the DNA is TGTGCCAGCAGTGAAAGTTTCGGACAGGTGAATTCACCCCTCCACTTT.

There are a few counts of this clonotype. The chain recombines TRBV7-2 with TRBJ2-2, with 10 positions matching TRBD1. The CDR3 has 15 amino acids. J was trimmed by 5 bases and V by 4 bases; bases with no gene match: 4. Per germline, CDR1 SGHTA and CDR2 FQGNSA. The CDR3: CASSWTGGGTGELFF. The CDR3 DNA reads TGTGCCAGCAGCTGGACAGGGGGTGGGACCGGGGAGCTGTTTTTT.

V gene TRBV29-1 combines with J gene TRBJ2-6; possibly TRBD1 or TRBD2 for D (6 bases each). This CDR3 spans 14 amino acids. The germline CDR1 and CDR2 sequences are SQVTM and ANQGSEA. The CDR3 here is CRRPGAAGANVLTF. CDR3 coding DNA: TGCAGGCGCCCGGGGGCAGCCGGGGCCAACGTCCTGACTTTC.

This clonotype was seen more than once but under ten times. V and J are TRBV24-1 and TRBJ2-1; D remains unclear. CDR1 is KGHDR and CDR2 is SFDVKD in the germline V gene. V shed 4 bases and J shed 8 bases, with 8 bases lying between them. CDR3 length: 12 residues. This CDR3 is CATSDPNDEQFF. CDR3 coding DNA: TGTGCCACCAGTGACCCTAACGATGAGCAGTTCTTC.

This clonotype has ten or more counts. V and J are TRBV6-4 and TRBJ2-1; 14 bases are a match to TRBD2. With 5 bases clipped from V and 7 bases from J, the junction kept 4 bases outside the gene matches. Germline V gene lookup returns CDR1 MRHNA and CDR2 SNTAGT. The CDR3 runs 15 residues. CDR3 bases: TGTGCCAGCAGTACCGGGACTAGCGGGAGTAATGAGCAGTTCTTC. Its protein product is CASSTGTSGSNEQFF.

V gene TRBV30 combines with J gene TRBJ1-6, with D maybe TRBD1 (5 bases). This CDR3 is 16 amino acids long. V was cut by 4 bases and J by 10 bases, with 23 bases left in between. Per germline, CDR1 GTSNPN and CDR2 SVGIG (reference sequence). This chain's CDR3 is CAWTTSLGLSRSPLHF. The CDR3, as DNA: TGTGCCTGGACCACCTCGCTGGGACTGTCGAGGTCACCCCTCCACTTT. The variable domain in full, with the rest retrieved from reference TRBV30 and TRBJ1-6, is SQTIHQWPATLVQPVGSPLSLECTVEGTSNPNLYWYRQAAGRGLQLLFYSVGIGQISSEVPQNLSASRPQDRQFILSSKKLLLSDSGFYLCAWTTSLGLSRSPLHFGNGTRLTVT.

There are many counts of this clonotype. CDR3 amino acids: CSVRTAFEAFF. DNA for the CDR3: TGCAGCGTGCGGACCGCCTTTGAAGCTTTCTTT. The chain employs TRBV29-1 and TRBJ1-1; D uncertain. The CDR3 runs to 11 residues. The V and J ends lost 6 bases and 7 bases respectively, with 12 bases between them. Per the germline V gene, CDR1 is SQVTM and CDR2 is ANQGSEA.

Only a few counts were recorded for this clonotype. The rearrangement links TRBV7-8 to TRBJ2-5, with 10 bases that match TRBD1. Germline V gene data show CDR1 as SGHVS and CDR2 as FQNEAQ. The length of the CDR3 is 16 residues. J gave up 3 bases and V 5 bases, and 9 bases lay outside the gene matches. The CDR3 loop is CASSHRKGTGEETQYF. The CDR3 region has the DNA TGTGCCAGCAGCCACCGGAAAGGGACAGGGGAAGAGACCCAGTACTTC.

As for this clonotype: The junction and the germline gene differ at one end; a read error may be behind it. The chain couples TRBV6-5 to TRBJ2-3; TRBD2 matches 7 bases. CDR3 length equals 14 residues. The germline V gene has CDR1 MNHEY and CDR2 SVGAGI. DNA for the CDR3: TGTGCCAGCAGTTACGGCCTAGCGGTCCCTACGAAGTATTTT. Its translation: CASSYGLAVPTKYF.

There are many counts of this clonotype. This chain joins TRBV19 and TRBJ2-5; 12 bases line up with TRBD1. The CDR3 runs to 15 residues. Trimming at V came to 9 bases and at J to 1 base, leaving 6 bases not matched to a gene. Germline V gene data show CDR1 as LNHDA and CDR2 as SQIVND (reference sequence). The CDR3 DNA reads as TGTGCCAGCGGGGGACAGGGGGCTTCCCAAGAGACCCAGTACTTC. Translated, it gives CASGGQGASQETQYF.

The chain links TRBV7-2 to TRBJ2-2; tentatively, D is TRBD1 (5 bases). V lost 3 bases and J lost 0, with 8 bases in between. The germline V gene has CDR1 SGHTA and CDR2 FQGNSA. The CDR3 extends over 15 amino acids. The CDR3 nucleotides are TGTGCCAGCAGCTTCGACAGTTCGAACACCGGGGAGCTGTTTTTT. This sequence encodes CASSFDSSNTGELFF. The whole variable domain, filled in from reference TRBV7-2 and TRBJ2-2, reads GAGVSQSPSNKVTEKGKDVELRCDPISGHTALYWYRQSLGQGLEFLIYFQGNSAPDKSGLPSDRFSAERTGGSVSTLTIQRTQQEDSAVYLCASSFDSSNTGELFFGEGSRLTVL.

At least ten counts were recorded for this clonotype. This chain uses TRBV6-5 with TRBJ1-5; D unclear. The germline V gene has CDR1 MNHEY and CDR2 SVGAGI. There are 14 residues in the CDR3. With 6 bases removed from V and 2 bases from J, the gap between germline ends came to 11 bases. CDR3: CASSDRRGNQPQHF. CDR3 coding DNA: TGTGCCAGCAGCGACCGACGGGGCAATCAGCCCCAGCATTTT.

This clonotype was counted many times. V is TRBV10-3 and J is TRBJ1-1, with a possible D match to TRBD1 (5 bases). The V end lost 2 bases, the J end lost 4 bases, and 17 bases lay between the germline ends. The CDR3 runs 16 residues. From germline, CDR1 is ENHRY and CDR2 SYGVKD. The CDR3 nucleotides are TGTGCCATCAGTGAGCTACAGGTTTCTCTTTCCACTGAAGCTTTCTTT. Its protein is CAISELQVSLSTEAFF.

This clonotype was detected ten times or more. The gene calls are TRBV7-6 and TRBJ2-1; TRBD2 aligns across 8 bases. This CDR3 contains 13 residues. With V trimmed by 5 bases and J by 13 bases, 10 bases remained unmatched. Germline-derived CDR1 and CDR2 are SGHVS and FNYEAQ. The chain's CDR3 is CASSPLWTSPQFF. The CDR3 coding sequence is TGTGCCAGCAGCCCGCTCTGGACTAGCCCCCAGTTCTTC.